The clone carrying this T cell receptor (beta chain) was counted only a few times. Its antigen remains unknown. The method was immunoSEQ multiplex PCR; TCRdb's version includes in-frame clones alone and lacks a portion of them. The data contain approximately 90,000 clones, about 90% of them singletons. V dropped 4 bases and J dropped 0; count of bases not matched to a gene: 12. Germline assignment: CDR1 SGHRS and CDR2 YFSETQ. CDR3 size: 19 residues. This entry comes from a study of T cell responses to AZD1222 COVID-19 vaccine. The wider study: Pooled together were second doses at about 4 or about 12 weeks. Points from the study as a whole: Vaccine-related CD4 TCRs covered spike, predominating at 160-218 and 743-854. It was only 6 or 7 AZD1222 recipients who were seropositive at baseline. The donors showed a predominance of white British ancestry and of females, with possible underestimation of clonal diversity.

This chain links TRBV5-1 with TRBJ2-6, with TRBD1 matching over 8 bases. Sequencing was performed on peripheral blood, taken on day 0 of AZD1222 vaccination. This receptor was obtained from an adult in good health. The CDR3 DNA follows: TGCGCCAGCAGCGGAACCGGGACAGGTTTATTCTCTGGGGCCAACGTCCTGACTTTC. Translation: CASSGTGTGLFSGANVLTF. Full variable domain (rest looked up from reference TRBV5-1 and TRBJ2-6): KAGVTQTPRYLIKTRGQQVTLSCSPISGHRSVSWYQQTPGQGLQFLFEYFSETQRNKGNFPGRFSGRQFSNSRSEMNVSTLELGDSALYLCASSGTGTGLFSGANVLTFGAGSRLTVL.